This T cell receptor (beta chain) came from a study of cytomegalovirus exposure and HLA in healthy donors. Study conclusions and caveats: Prior analysis indicated that the majority of TCR beta V segments exhibited productivity approximately 90% or approximately 30% of the time. TCR beta sequences numbering roughly 18,000 were associated with HLA alleles at 0.05 false discovery rate in a later analysis.

The CDR3 sequence is 15 residues long. With 3 bases removed from V and 3 bases from J, the gap between germline ends came to 10 bases. Germline assignment: CDR1 SGDLS and CDR2 YYNGEE. With regard to this clone: No antigen is known for it.

The PCR used 60 Vbeta and 13 Jbeta primers. Profiled with immunoSEQ multiplex PCR; TCRdb holds only in-frame clones, not every one. Among approximately 150,000 clones listed, over 75% were seen once. This rearrangement joins TRBV9 to TRBJ2-6, with unresolved D. The TCR sequence derives from a man aged 40-55 years in good health and CMV-seronegative. Sequencing input: PBMCs. For the CDR3, the DNA is TGTGCCAGCAGCGCCCCTCCTCTTGGGGCCAACGTCCTGACTTTC. Amino acids: CASSAPPLGANVLTF.